This TCR beta chain was captured in a study of cytomegalovirus exposure and HLA in healthy donors. Study-wide context: In a previous analysis, some 110 million unique TCR beta sequences were found from 150 million to 200 million T cells. Points from the study as a whole: A previous analysis found most TCR beta V segments productive roughly 87% or roughly 30% of the time. The likely explanation for a cluster of highly shared sequence variants was sequencing artifact. Researchers reportedly found TCR beta sequences accurately predicted most subjects' HLA-A and HLA-B alleles.

With respect to this clone: Its antigen is currently unknown.

Germline V CDR1 and CDR2: SGHTA, FQGNSA. The V and J ends lost 2 bases and 2 bases, in that order; junction bases with no gene match: 2. The CDR3 runs to 17 residues. 60 Vbeta and 13 Jbeta primers were used in PCR. Measured with immunoSEQ multiplex PCR; TCRdb has only the in-frame clones, and not every one. Of about 36,000 clones in the sample, 60% to 80% were seen once. The specimen sequenced was PBMCs. This rearrangement joins TRBV7-2 to TRBJ2-1; 14 positions match TRBD2. The TCR originated in a young man in good health and CMV-seronegative. For the CDR3, the DNA is TGTGCCAGCAGCTTAAGACTAGCGGGGGGGCCCTACAATGAGCAGTTCTTC. Protein product: CASSLRLAGGPYNEQFF.